What follows are 23 T cell receptor beta chains derived from one specimen sequenced in a study of radiation and T cells in renal cell carcinoma (TCRdb year 2020). This specimen's time point label, interpreted: baseline pretreatment blood. In light of the paper, this sample's treatment or condition label describes: 15 Gy SBRT to primary tumor, nephrectomy 4 weeks later. Library preparation was by the immunoSEQ multiplex PCR assay. Imported from immuneACCESS, the table was reduced by TCRdb to in-frame sequences with V and J called. These copies leave out some clones; in studies compared against another copy, an unresolved V gene accounts for under half, and the cause of the remainder is not known. For this sample the table gives 120,000 to 150,000 clones, of which about 87% were detected only once. The biggest ten clones account for roughly 4% of the sample. The sample in question was blood, obtained from a patient whose treatment included radiotherapy and nephrectomy. The receptors were sampled from a woman aged 65 to 85 with renal cell carcinoma.

The chain recombines TRBV18 with TRBJ1-1; 9 nucleotides match TRBD1. Germline CDR1 and CDR2: KGHSH and LQKENI. J lost 0 bases, V lost 5 bases, and 13 bases had no gene match. The CDR3 has 18 residues. The CDR3 sequence: CASSNEGQGSILNTEAFF. In nucleotides, the CDR3 is TGTGCCAGCTCAAACGAAGGACAGGGGTCCATTTTGAACACTGAAGCTTTCTTT.

This clone came up a few times. V gene TRBV28 combines with J gene TRBJ1-1, with 8 bases fitting TRBD1. CDR3 length: 15 residues. Trimming removed 5 bases from V and 5 bases from J; junction bases left unmatched: 10. The V gene's germline CDR1 is MDHEN and CDR2 SYDVKM. CDR3 region: CASSPFRGRWTEAFF. Written as DNA, the CDR3 is TGTGCCAGCAGTCCCTTCAGGGGGCGATGGACTGAAGCTTTCTTT.

This sequence joins TRBV4-2 and TRBJ2-2; 8 positions match TRBD2. Germline-derived CDR1 and CDR2 are LGHNA and YNFKEQ. This CDR3 comprises 17 residues. V lost 0 bases, J lost 3 bases, and 6 bases stayed unmatched. CDR3 DNA sequence: TGTGCCAGCAGCCAAGACCAGCGGGGGCCCGACACCGGGGAGCTGTTTTTT. Its translation: CASSQDQRGPDTGELFF.

For the CDR3, the DNA is TGTGCCATCAGGGCTAGCGGGGGGGCCGGGGAGCTGTTTTTT. Its translation: CAIRASGGAGELFF. The chain uses TRBV10-3 and TRBJ2-2; 12 bases fit TRBD2. Per the germline V gene, CDR1 is ENHRY and CDR2 is SYGVKD. The CDR3 runs 14 residues. The junction had 2 bases not matched to a gene; V was cut back by 6 bases and J by 6 bases.

The chain uses TRBV30 and TRBJ2-5, with D tentatively TRBD1 or TRBD2 (5 bases each). This CDR3 spans 14 amino acids. The ends were cut back, 2 bases at V and 8 bases at J, with 18 bases in the middle. The germline gives CDR1 GTSNPN, CDR2 SVGIG (reference sequence). This CDR3 is CAWSQRRPGDTQYF. CDR3 sequence (DNA): TGTGCCTGGAGTCAAAGGCGACCCGGGGACACCCAGTACTTC.

The chain combines TRBV9 with TRBJ2-7, with 9 bases aligning to TRBD1. With 4 bases clipped from V and 1 base from J, the junction kept 3 bases outside the gene matches. Per the germline V gene, CDR1 is SGDLS and CDR2 is YYNGEE. The CDR3 covers 14 residues. The CDR3 nucleotides are TGTGCCAGCAGCTCGGACAGGGGATCCTACGAGCAGTACTTC. Translation: CASSSDRGSYEQYF.

The rearrangement links TRBV9 to TRBJ1-4; D is uncertain. Trimming cost V 4 bases and J 3 bases, with 10 bases left between them. The CDR3 consists of 14 residues. Germline CDR1 and CDR2: SGDLS and YYNGEE. CDR3 region: CASSLSGPNEKLFF. The CDR3 DNA follows: TGTGCCAGCAGCCTGTCGGGTCCTAATGAAAAACTGTTTTTT.

The chain links TRBV6-5 to TRBJ2-1, with 10 positions matching TRBD1. Trimming at V came to 5 bases and at J to 6 bases, leaving 7 bases not matched to a gene. Germline CDR1 and CDR2: MNHEY and SVGAGI. CDR3 length equals 15 residues. The CDR3 DNA reads as TGTGCCAGCAGTATACGGACAGGGGGGCTCAATGAGCAGTTCTTC. This sequence encodes CASSIRTGGLNEQFF.

V usage is TRBV15 and J usage is TRBJ2-5, with D possibly called TRBD1 or TRBD2 (5 bases each). This CDR3 contains 14 residues. The V and J ends lost 1 base and 5 bases respectively, with 11 bases between them. CDR1 and CDR2 from the germline V gene are LNHNV and YYDKDF (reference sequence). The CDR3 sequence is CATSRAGARETQYF. In DNA, the CDR3 is TGTGCCACCAGCAGAGCCGGGGCCCGGGAGACCCAGTACTTC.

The chain has TRBV6-1 and TRBJ2-5, with D maybe TRBD2 (6 bases). The V gene lost 1 base and the J gene lost 1 base, with 10 bases spanning the gap. From germline, CDR1 is MNHNS and CDR2 SASEGT. This CDR3 has 15 amino acids. DNA for the CDR3: TGTGCCAGCAGTGAAGTCGGGGGAGCCCAAGAGACCCAGTACTTC. Amino acid sequence: CASSEVGGAQETQYF.

The genes are TRBV20-1 and TRBJ1-1; unclear D gene. The CDR3 length is 11 residues. Germline V gene data show CDR1 as DFQATT and CDR2 as SNEGSKA (reference sequence). The germline V and J ends were trimmed by 7 bases and 4 bases, with 10 bases remaining between them. For the CDR3, the DNA is TGCAGTGGACAAGGAACCACTGAAGCTTTCTTT. Its translation is CSGQGTTEAFF.

The V and J genes are TRBV19 and TRBJ1-1; D uncertain. The CDR3 consists of 14 residues. Looked up from germline, CDR1 is LNHDA and CDR2 is SQIVND (reference sequence). Trimming stripped 4 bases from V and 2 bases from J, with 11 bases between. This CDR3 reads CASSTYTRNTEAFF. As DNA, the CDR3 is TGTGCCAGTAGTACCTATACACGAAACACTGAAGCTTTCTTT.

J is TRBJ2-5 and V is TRBV6-5; 11 bases agree with TRBD2. This CDR3 is built from 16 residues. V lost 2 bases, J lost 4 bases, and 6 bases stayed unmatched. Germline loops: CDR1 MNHEY, CDR2 SVGAGI. As DNA, the CDR3 is TGTGCCAGCAGTTACCGGGGTAGCGGGGGGGCAGAGACCCAGTACTTC. It yields the protein CASSYRGSGGAETQYF.

This chain joins TRBV2 and TRBJ2-2; D is perhaps TRBD1 or TRBD2 (6 bases each). The CDR3 totals 18 residues. Germline loops: CDR1 SNHLY, CDR2 FYNNEI. The V end lost 0 bases, the J end lost 8 bases, and 22 bases lay between the germline ends. The CDR3: CASSEALRGLMASGELFF. The CDR3 DNA is TGTGCCAGCAGTGAAGCGCTTCGGGGGCTCATGGCATCGGGGGAGCTGTTTTTT.

The rearrangement uses TRBV6-5 and TRBJ2-1; perhaps TRBD2 as D (6 bases). The CDR3 contains 15 residues. CDR1 is MNHEY and CDR2 is SVGAGI in the germline V gene. The ends were cut back, 7 bases at V and 5 bases at J, with 18 bases in the middle. The CDR3 bases are TGTGCCAGCACAATTAGCGGTGCGGAGCACAATGAGCAGTTCTTC. Amino acid sequence: CASTISGAEHNEQFF.

This chain uses TRBV9 with TRBJ2-5, with 7 bases that match TRBD2. This CDR3 region has 15 residues. The germline CDR1 and CDR2 sequences are SGDLS and YYNGEE. The junction had 10 bases not matched to a gene; V was cut back by 3 bases and J by 5 bases. The CDR3 nucleotides read TGTGCCAGCAGCGAACTAGCGTGGGGGTCGGAGACCCAGTACTTC. Translated: CASSELAWGSETQYF.

The V call is TRBV7-2, the J call TRBJ2-2, with a weak D call TRBD2 (7 bases). Trimming took off 6 bases at V and 1 base at J, with 15 bases between the two ends. Germline-derived CDR1 and CDR2 are SGHTA and FQGNSA. CDR3 length: 16 amino acids. CDR3 DNA: TGTGCCAGCAGACCCAGAGGGGGGGTGAACACCGGGGAGCTGTTTTTT. Protein: CASRPRGGVNTGELFF.

This rearrangement joins TRBV19 to TRBJ1-6; D not resolved. The CDR3 covers 15 residues. V lost 3 bases and J lost 0, with 6 bases in between. The germline CDR1 and CDR2 sequences are LNHDA and SQIVND (reference sequence). Here the CDR3 DNA reads TGTGCCAGTAGTATGGGCAGCTCCTATAATTCACCCCTCCACTTT. Its translation: CASSMGSSYNSPLHF. Together with reference TRBV19 and TRBJ1-6, the CDR3 gives the full variable domain: DGGITQSPKYLFRKEGQNVTLSCEQNLNHDAMYWYRQDPGQGLRLIYYSQIVNDFQKGDIAEGYSVSREKKESFPLTVTSAQKNPTAFYLCASSMGSSYNSPLHFGNGTRLTVT.

This chain uses TRBV6-1 with TRBJ1-2; TRBD1 aligns across 7 bases. Trimming at V came to 2 bases and at J to 6 bases, leaving 9 bases not matched to a gene. The CDR3 runs to 15 residues. Looked up from germline, CDR1 is MNHNS and CDR2 is SASEGT. The CDR3 region has the DNA TGTGCCAGCAGTGAATTAGACAGGGAAATTCATGGCTACACCTTC. It yields the protein CASSELDREIHGYTF.

This clone appeared once. The CDR3 bases are TGTGCCAGCAGCCCCCTCGGGGACACTGAAGCTTTCTTT. Residues: CASSPLGDTEAFF. J is TRBJ1-1 and V is TRBV7-6; no definite D call. The CDR3 length is 13 residues. Deletions cut 5 bases from V and 3 bases from J, with 10 bases between. CDR1 and CDR2 (germline): SGHVS, FNYEAQ.

The V gene is TRBV10-3, the J gene TRBJ1-5; D might be TRBD1 (5 bases). The CDR3 is made up of 13 amino acids. V shed 7 bases and J shed 4 bases, with 11 bases lying between them. In germline, CDR1 is ENHRY, CDR2 SYGVKD. The CDR3 DNA reads as TGTGCCATCATGCGGGGCCAAAATCAGCCCCAGCATTTT. Its protein product is CAIMRGQNQPQHF.

The V call is TRBV6-1, the J call TRBJ2-3; 9 bases fit TRBD1. The germline CDR1 and CDR2 sequences are MNHNS and SASEGT. V dropped 8 bases and J dropped 2; count of bases not matched to a gene: 8. The CDR3 length is 15 residues. The CDR3 sequence is CASCPGQGITDTQYF. CDR3 nucleotides: TGTGCCAGCTGCCCGGGACAGGGTATCACAGATACGCAGTATTTT.

The chain is built from TRBV5-5 and TRBJ2-7; no firm D call. This CDR3 spans 12 amino acids. V was pared by 3 bases and J by 6 bases, with 10 bases between. From germline, CDR1 is SGHKS and CDR2 YYEKEE (reference sequence). As DNA, the CDR3 is TGTGCCAGCAGCTCTTCCTTAATCGAGCAGTACTTC. This gives the protein CASSSSLIEQYF.